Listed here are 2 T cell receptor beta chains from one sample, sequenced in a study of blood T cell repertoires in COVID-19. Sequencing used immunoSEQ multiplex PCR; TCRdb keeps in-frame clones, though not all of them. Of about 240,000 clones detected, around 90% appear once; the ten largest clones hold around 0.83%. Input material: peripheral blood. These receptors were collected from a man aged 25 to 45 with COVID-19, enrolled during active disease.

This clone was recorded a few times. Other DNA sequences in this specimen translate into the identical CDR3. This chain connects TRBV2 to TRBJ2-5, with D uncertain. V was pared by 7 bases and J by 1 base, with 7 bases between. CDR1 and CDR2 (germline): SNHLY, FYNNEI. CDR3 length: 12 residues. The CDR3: CASTAVQETQYF. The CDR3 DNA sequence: TGTGCCAGCACCGCAGTCCAAGAGACCCAGTACTTC.

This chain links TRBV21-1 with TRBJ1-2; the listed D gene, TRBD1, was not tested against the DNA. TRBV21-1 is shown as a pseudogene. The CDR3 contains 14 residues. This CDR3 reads CASSKDRGRYGYTF. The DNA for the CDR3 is TGTGCCAGCAGCAAGGACAGGGGGAGGTATGGCTACACCTTC.